The 23 T cell receptor beta chains reported below all come from one sample, sequenced in a study of blood T cell repertoires in COVID-19 (dated by TCRdb to the early 2020s). Libraries were prepared through the immunoSEQ multiplex PCR assay. Entries here come from immuneACCESS through TCRdb and include only in-frame sequences with V and J called. Some clones fail to appear in such tables; in the studies checked, an unresolved V gene covers under half of the shortfall, and the cause of the remainder is unknown. The table for this sample lists some 150,000 clones; around four fifths of them were counted only once. Around 6.2% of the sample is taken by the ten largest. The sample comprised PBMCs or T cells enriched from blood (not recorded which). The receptors were sampled from a middle-aged woman who had recovered from COVID-19.

The DNA of the CDR3 is TGTGCCAGCAGCTTAACCGGGACAGATAATTCACCCCTCCACTTT. It yields the protein CASSLTGTDNSPLHF. J is TRBJ1-6 and V is TRBV6-4; TRBD1 matches 7 bases. The CDR3 has 15 amino acids. The V gene end was trimmed by 6 bases and the J gene end by 5 bases; junction bases not matched to a gene: 7. Germline-derived CDR1 and CDR2 are MRHNA and SNTAGT.

V and J are TRBV9 and TRBJ1-1; 8 bases fit TRBD1. The CDR3 covers 16 residues. Trimming removed 3 bases from V and 0 bases from J; junction bases left unmatched: 7. Germline V CDR1 and CDR2: SGDLS, YYNGEE. This CDR3 reads CASSATRQGMNTEAFF. The CDR3 bases are TGTGCCAGCAGCGCGACCAGACAGGGGATGAACACTGAAGCTTTCTTT.

The gene calls are TRBV27 and TRBJ2-2; 8 positions agree with TRBD1. The trim removed 7 bases at V and 4 bases at J, leaving 11 bases unmatched. Germline-derived CDR1 and CDR2 are MNHEY and SMNVEV (reference sequence). This CDR3 region has 16 residues. The CDR3 sequence: CASTQARTGSTGELFF. Written as DNA, the CDR3 is TGTGCCAGCACCCAAGCCCGGACAGGGTCCACCGGGGAGCTGTTTTTT.

The chain uses TRBV30 and TRBJ1-2; 7 nucleotides align to TRBD1. Per the germline V gene, CDR1 is GTSNPN and CDR2 is SVGIG (reference sequence). This CDR3 has 13 amino acids. The trim removed 3 bases at V and 3 bases at J, leaving 4 bases unmatched. CDR3 bases: TGTGCCTGGAGCAGGGGGGCTGACTATGGCTACACCTTC. Residues: CAWSRGADYGYTF.

The V call is TRBV19, the J call TRBJ1-5; D is perhaps TRBD1 (5 bases). V was trimmed by 4 bases and J by 5 bases, leaving 18 bases between them. Germline V CDR1 and CDR2: LNHDA, SQIVND (reference sequence). The CDR3 runs to 16 residues. DNA for the CDR3: TGTGCCAGTAGTACCTACGTATGGGGGGACGATCAGCCCCAGCATTTT. Its translation: CASSTYVWGDDQPQHF.

This rearrangement joins TRBV27 to TRBJ1-2; 10 nucleotides line up with TRBD1. Germline CDR1 reads MNHEY; CDR2 reads SMNVEV (reference sequence). Trimming at V came to 5 bases and at J to 4 bases, leaving 4 bases not matched to a gene. CDR3 length: 14 residues. The chain's CDR3 is CASSRDRGSYGYTF. The CDR3 bases are TGTGCCAGCAGTAGGGACAGGGGCAGCTATGGCTACACCTTC.

V usage is TRBV30 and J usage is TRBJ1-6; possibly TRBD1 for D (5 bases). Trimming took off 3 bases at V and 6 bases at J, with 12 bases between the two ends. Germline V lookup: CDR1 GTSNPN, CDR2 SVGIG (reference sequence). The CDR3 extends over 14 amino acids. CDR3 sequence reads: CAWSPGLSNSPLHF. CDR3 DNA sequence: TGTGCCTGGAGCCCAGGGCTTTCTAATTCACCCCTCCACTTT.

The chain uses TRBV7-3 and TRBJ2-7, with unresolved D. With 6 bases removed from V and 1 base from J, the gap between germline ends came to 16 bases. CDR1 is SGHTA, CDR2 FQGTGA, per germline. This CDR3 contains 15 residues. The chain's CDR3 is CASRGQWRLSYEQYF. The CDR3 DNA sequence: TGTGCCAGCAGAGGCCAGTGGCGGCTATCCTACGAGCAGTACTTC.

The V gene is TRBV6-5, the J gene TRBJ2-2, with TRBD1 matching over 11 bases. Germline V gives CDR1 MNHEY, CDR2 SVGAGI. There are 15 residues in the CDR3. Losses at the gene ends were 6 bases for V and 9 bases for J; bases not matched to a gene: 9. Here the CDR3 reads CASSLGQGATRELFF. CDR3 in DNA: TGTGCCAGCAGCCTAGGACAGGGGGCGACCAGGGAGCTGTTTTTT.

The chain links TRBV2 to TRBJ1-3; a possible D gene is TRBD1 (5 bases). The V and J ends lost 7 bases and 0 bases respectively, with 13 bases between them. The length of the CDR3 is 15 residues. CDR1 and CDR2 from the germline V gene are SNHLY and FYNNEI. In DNA, the CDR3 is TGTGCCAGCATGAACAGGCCTCACTCTGGAAACACCATATATTTT. Its translation is CASMNRPHSGNTIYF.

V usage is TRBV6-5 and J usage is TRBJ2-1, with 9 nucleotides matching TRBD2. The CDR3 has 14 amino acids. Germline trimming cut 6 bases from V and 6 bases from J; bases unmatched to any gene: 6. The germline gives CDR1 MNHEY, CDR2 SVGAGI. The CDR3 DNA is TGTGCCAGCAGGGGGCGGGGGGGCCGCAATGAGCAGTTCTTC. Translation: CASRGRGGRNEQFF.

V gene TRBV13 combines with J gene TRBJ1-1; no firm D call. Between the trimmed V and J ends, which lost 5 bases and 3 bases, there was a span of 13 bases. The CDR3 spans 14 residues. CDR1 PRHDT and CDR2 FYEKMQ come from the germline V gene (reference sequence). CDR3 region: CASSDEEYDTEAFF. The CDR3 DNA is TGTGCCAGCAGCGACGAGGAATACGACACTGAAGCTTTCTTT. Filled out from reference TRBV13 and TRBJ1-1, the complete variable domain reads AAGVIQSPRHLIKEKRETATLKCYPIPRHDTVYWYQQGPGQDPQFLISFYEKMQSDKGSIPDRFSAQQFSDYHSELNMSSLELGDSALYFCASSDEEYDTEAFFGQGTRLTVV.

DNA for the CDR3: TGTGCCAGCAGCTCTCTAGGCGGGGAGCTGTTTTTT. Protein product: CASSSLGGELFF. The V call is TRBV5-5, the J call TRBJ2-2; D call uncertain. V lost 3 bases, J lost 7 bases, and 7 bases lay in between. Germline-derived CDR1 and CDR2 are SGHKS and YYEKEE (reference sequence). The length of the CDR3 is 12 residues.

V is TRBV27 and J is TRBJ2-5; D ambiguous. The germline V and J ends were trimmed by 7 bases and 7 bases, with 13 bases remaining between them. Per the germline V gene, CDR1 is MNHEY and CDR2 is SMNVEV (reference sequence). This CDR3 is 12 amino acids long. The CDR3 reads CASISLSGTQYF. Written as DNA, the CDR3 is TGTGCCAGCATCTCACTGTCGGGGACCCAGTACTTC.

The rearrangement links TRBV7-8 to TRBJ2-7; D might be TRBD2 (5 bases). V lost 4 bases, J lost 1 base, and 8 bases lay in between. Germline V CDR1 and CDR2: SGHVS, FQNEAQ. The CDR3 length is 13 residues. The CDR3: CASSSGLSYEQYF. In DNA form, the CDR3 reads TGTGCCAGCAGCTCCGGACTTTCCTACGAGCAGTACTTC.

This sequence joins TRBV9 and TRBJ1-1, with 8 bases matching TRBD1. There are 14 residues in the CDR3. Germline V CDR1 and CDR2: SGDLS, YYNGEE. The junction had 8 bases not matched to a gene; V was cut back by 3 bases and J by 7 bases. The chain's CDR3 is CASSGAQGAGEAFF. The CDR3 region has the DNA TGTGCCAGCAGCGGGGCCCAGGGGGCTGGTGAAGCTTTCTTT. Looking up the rest from reference TRBV9 and TRBJ1-1 gives the full variable domain: DSGVTQTPKHLITATGQRVTLRCSPRSGDLSVYWYQQSLDQGLQFLIQYYNGEERAKGNILERFSAQQFPDLHSELNLSSLELGDSALYFCASSGAQGAGEAFFGQGTRLTVV.

The chain couples TRBV27 to TRBJ1-2; the D gene is possibly TRBD1 (6 bases). The CDR3 is made up of 15 amino acids. CDR1 MNHEY and CDR2 SMNVEV come from the germline V gene (reference sequence). The germline V and J ends were trimmed by 6 bases and 4 bases, with 18 bases remaining between them. CDR3 DNA sequence: TGTGCCAGCAGGGCCGGGGGGGCGCGAATCTATGGCTACACCTTC. Amino acid sequence: CASRAGGARIYGYTF.

This clone counts as medium-sized. The rearrangement joins TRBV5-4 to TRBJ1-3; D remains unclear. The V and J ends lost 1 base and 4 bases respectively, with 9 bases between them. The CDR3 spans 14 residues. In germline, CDR1 is SGHNT, CDR2 YYREEE (reference sequence). The CDR3 reads CASSLREAGNTIYF. CDR3 nucleotide sequence: TGTGCCAGCAGCTTGCGGGAGGCCGGAAACACCATATATTTT.

CDR3 sequence: CASSVGHQQETQYF. DNA for the CDR3: TGTGCCAGCAGCGTCGGACACCAGCAAGAGACCCAGTACTTC. The chain is built from TRBV9 and TRBJ2-5; a weak D match, TRBD1 (5 bases). This CDR3 is built from 14 residues. Trimming shortened V by 2 bases and J by 2 bases, and 10 bases separated the two germline ends. In germline, CDR1 is SGDLS, CDR2 YYNGEE. The full variable domain, rest sourced from reference TRBV9 and TRBJ2-5, is DSGVTQTPKHLITATGQRVTLRCSPRSGDLSVYWYQQSLDQGLQFLIQYYNGEERAKGNILERFSAQQFPDLHSELNLSSLELGDSALYFCASSVGHQQETQYFGPGTRLLVL.

In this sample, this clone turned up a few times. The rearrangement links TRBV11-3 to TRBJ2-1; 10 nucleotides agree with TRBD2. V lost 3 bases and J lost 2; bases outside the gene matches: 1. Germline values: CDR1 SGHNT, CDR2 YENEEA. This CDR3 has 15 amino acids. This CDR3 reads CASSFSGGTYNEQFF. The CDR3 coding sequence is TGTGCCAGCAGCTTTAGCGGGGGGACCTACAATGAGCAGTTCTTC.

The V gene is TRBV27, the J gene TRBJ1-2, with D maybe TRBD1 (5 bases). V was pared by 2 bases and J by 0 bases, with 10 bases between. This CDR3 region has 15 residues. Germline V lookup: CDR1 MNHEY, CDR2 SMNVEV (reference sequence). CDR3 nucleotides: TGTGCCAGCAGTTTAGGGGCGAGAGCTAACTATGGCTACACCTTC. It translates to CASSLGARANYGYTF.

The chain is built from TRBV15 and TRBJ2-4; TRBD1 aligns across 9 bases. Trimming cost V 0 bases and J 4 bases; bases outside gene matches: 7. Looked up from germline, CDR1 is LNHNV and CDR2 is YYDKDF (reference sequence). There are 17 residues in the CDR3. This chain's CDR3 is CATSRENPGTGKNIQYF. DNA of the CDR3: TGTGCCACCAGCAGAGAAAATCCCGGGACAGGGAAAAACATTCAGTACTTC.

This clone showed up just a few times. This chain uses TRBV13 with TRBJ1-3; D is undetermined. Per the germline V gene, CDR1 is PRHDT and CDR2 is FYEKMQ (reference sequence). Trimming removed 0 bases from V and 0 bases from J, with 3 bases in between. CDR3 length equals 14 residues. The CDR3 region is CASSLGSSGNTIYF. DNA of the CDR3: TGTGCCAGCAGCTTAGGCAGCTCTGGAAACACCATATATTTT.